This T cell receptor (beta chain) derives from a study of T cells in localized non-small cell lung cancer. Findings and caveats of the study: Higher T cell density in the blood was associated with longer overall survival, whereas higher adjacent-lung clonality associated with shorter survival. Adjacent lung was found to contain a median about 62 of the top 100 tumor clones. Adjacent uninvolved lung had the highest clonality, suggesting focused antigen responses.

In regard to this clone: The antigen remains unidentified.

TCRdb keeps only in-frame clones here, not all; method: immunoSEQ multiplex PCR. This table holds roughly 32,000 clones, approximately 91% found once. The CDR3 runs 12 residues. Germline V gene sequence: CDR1 LNHDA, CDR2 SQIVND (reference sequence). Trimming took off 5 bases at V and 9 bases at J, with 10 bases between the two ends. The TCR originated in a woman aged 35 to 75 with stage III lung adenocarcinoma. Sequenced here: peripheral blood mononuclear cells, sampled before any cancer treatment. The V and J genes are TRBV19 and TRBJ2-2; D unresolved. The CDR3 bases are TGTGCCAGTAGTCCCTTAGCCCGGGAGCTGTTTTTT. Its translation: CASSPLARELFF.